This T cell receptor beta chain was obtained from a study of Graves' ophthalmopathy and Graves' hyperthyroidism. In donors with ophthalmopathy, activity was moderate-to-severe, with CAS ≥3, NOSPECS ≥4 and duration under 3 months. Certain patients were not enrolled. These were patients with other autoimmune diseases, uncontrolled infections, pregnancy or lactation. On this clonotype itself: Its antigen remains unidentified.

The study amplified TCR beta CDR3 regions using RNA transcripts. The first-round RT-PCR employed HTBI primers together with the Qiagen OneStep RT-PCR kit. A multiplex PCR was then performed as the second round. Each CDR3 protein gets one entry after TCRdb re-called the multiplex PCR reads with MiXCR. The table records roughly 50,000 distinct CDR3 sequences, around half of them present only once. The study, taken as a whole, reports: In blood, most expanded thyroid clonotypes above 0.001 frequency were also detected. With roughly 88% sensitivity and roughly 76% specificity, a 13-signature model separated ophthalmopathy from stable hyperthyroidism.

The receptor comes from an adult man with Graves' ophthalmopathy. The sequencing input was peripheral blood.

CDR3 region: CASSLAGIALSTDYGYTF. Here the CDR3 DNA reads TGTGCCAGCAGCTTAGCGGGGATAGCTTTAAGCACAGACTATGGCTACACCTTC. The genes are TRBV7-2 and TRBJ1-2, with unresolved D. The germline V gene encodes CDR1 SGHTA and CDR2 FQGNSA. Between the trimmed V and J ends, which lost 0 bases and 3 bases, there was a span of 20 bases. The length of the CDR3 is 18 residues. Drawing the rest from reference TRBV7-2 and TRBJ1-2, the complete variable domain is GAGVSQSPSNKVTEKGKDVELRCDPISGHTALYWYRQSLGQGLEFLIYFQGNSAPDKSGLPSDRFSAERTGGSVSTLTIQRTQQEDSAVYLCASSLAGIALSTDYGYTFGSGTRLTVV.